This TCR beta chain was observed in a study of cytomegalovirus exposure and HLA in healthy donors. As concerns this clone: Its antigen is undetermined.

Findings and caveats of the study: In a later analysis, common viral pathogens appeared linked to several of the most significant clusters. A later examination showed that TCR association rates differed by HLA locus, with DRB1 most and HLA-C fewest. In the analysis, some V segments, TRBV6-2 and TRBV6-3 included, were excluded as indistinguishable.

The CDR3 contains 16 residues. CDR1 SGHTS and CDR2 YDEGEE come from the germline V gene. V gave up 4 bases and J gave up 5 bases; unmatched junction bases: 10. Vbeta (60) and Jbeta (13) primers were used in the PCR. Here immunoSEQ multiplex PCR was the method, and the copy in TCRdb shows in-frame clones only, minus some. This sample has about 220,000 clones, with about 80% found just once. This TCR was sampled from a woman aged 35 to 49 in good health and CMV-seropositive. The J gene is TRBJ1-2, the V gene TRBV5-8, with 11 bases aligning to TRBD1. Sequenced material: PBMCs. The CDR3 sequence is CASSIGQGASYYGYTF. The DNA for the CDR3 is TGTGCCAGCAGCATAGGACAGGGGGCGTCTTATTATGGCTACACCTTC.